This passage covers 20 T cell receptor beta chains from one sample sequenced in a study of tumor-infiltrating lymphocytes in primary liver carcinoma. Researchers generated TCR beta cDNA from about 460 ng of total RNA, relying on a constant-region primer. Library construction for TCR beta comprised three nested multiplex PCR rounds performed with slightly modified ARM-PCR. The study ran its first two PCR rounds for 9 to 10 cycles each, using TRBV1-TRBV30 forward primers and a C-beta reverse primer. TCRdb itself ran the multiplex PCR reads through MiXCR, one entry per CDR3 protein. The repertoire has around 330,000 distinct CDR3 sequences, 50% to 60% of them found once; the top ten carry about 17%. Blood RNA originated from unsorted whole blood, with germline DNA additionally extracted. Input material: peripheral blood. Source of these receptors: a woman younger than 45 with primary liver carcinoma and hepatitis B virus infection.

With respect to this clonotype: This may come from a read error, since a much larger clone is one base off. CDR3 nucleotide sequence: TGTGCCAGCAAGCCACAGCTGCCGTGCTATGAGCAGTTCTTC. Amino acids: CASKPQLPCYEQFF. This rearrangement joins TRBV12-3 or TRBV12-4 to TRBJ2-1; D gene uncertain. V lost 7 bases, J lost 8 bases, and 18 bases lay in between. The CDR3 spans 14 residues.

The rearrangement uses TRBV12-3 or TRBV12-4 and TRBJ2-5; the D gene is possibly TRBD2 (5 bases). The CDR3 has 15 residues. Trimming took off 3 bases at V and 4 bases at J, with 15 bases between the two ends. The CDR3 DNA is TGTGCCAGCAGTTTTTATCGGAGGTCAGGAGAGACCCAGTACTTC. Its translation: CASSFYRRSGETQYF.

The rearrangement joins TRBV14 to TRBJ1-5; 7 bases are a match to TRBD1. With V trimmed by 8 bases and J by 3 bases, 13 bases remained unmatched. The germline gives CDR1 SGHDN, CDR2 FVKESK. This CDR3 has 16 residues. The CDR3 loop reads CASDRPNRGDNQPQHF. CDR3 in DNA: TGTGCCAGCGACCGACCTAACAGGGGAGACAATCAGCCCCAGCATTTT.

Points on this clonotype: A read error may explain this, as a much larger clone is one base away. This rearrangement joins TRBV28 to TRBJ2-1, with 9 bases aligning to TRBD1. The germline gives CDR1 MDHEN, CDR2 SYDVKM. This CDR3 has 15 amino acids. The CDR3 region is CASSPLGTGSNEHFF. For the CDR3, the DNA is TGTGCCAGCAGCCCCCTCGGGACAGGGAGCAATGAGCACTTCTTC.

A remark on this clonotype: Relative to the germline gene, one junction end is altered; a read error may explain this. The chain carries TRBV11-3 and TRBJ2-1, with D tentatively TRBD1 or TRBD2 (7 bases each). The CDR3 has 12 amino acids. CDR1 SGHNT and CDR2 YENEEA come from the germline V gene. DNA for the CDR3: TGTGCCGGCAGGGGGGGGGACAATGAGCAGTTCTTC. Its protein product is CAGRGGDNEQFF.

A note on this clonotype: A much bigger clone sits one base away, suggesting this may be a read error. V gene TRBV6-5 combines with J gene TRBJ2-3; the match to TRBD2 covers 12 bases. The CDR3 extends over 15 amino acids. The V gene's germline CDR1 is MNHEY and CDR2 SVGAGI. CDR3 nucleotide sequence: TGTGTCAGCAGAGCTGACGGACTAGCGGGAATCGCGCAGTATTTT. It encodes CVSRADGLAGIAQYF.

On this clonotype: A single base separates this from a much larger clone, so it may be a read error. V usage is TRBV29-1 and J usage is TRBJ2-5; no reliable D call. The CDR3 spans 12 residues. V dropped 6 bases and J dropped 5 bases, with 13 bases sitting between them. Germline V gene data show CDR1 as SQVTM and CDR2 as ANQGSEA. CDR3 protein: CSVKASWETQYF. The CDR3 DNA reads as TGCAGCGTAAAGGCTAGTTGGGAGACCCAGTACTTC. Full variable domain (outside the CDR3, taken from reference TRBV29-1 and TRBJ2-5): SAVISQKPSRDICQRGTSLTIQCQVDSQVTMMFWYRQQPGQSLTLIATANQGSEATYESGFVIDKFPISRPNLTFSTLTVSNMSPEDSSIYLCSVKASWETQYFGPGTRLLVL.

This chain joins TRBV6-1 and TRBJ2-2; D possibly matches TRBD1 or TRBD2 (5 bases each). This CDR3 has 15 amino acids. CDR1 is MNHNS, CDR2 SASEGT, per germline. The V and J ends lost 1 base and 3 bases respectively, with 9 bases between them. CDR3 loop: CASSEGGTDTGELFF. As DNA, the CDR3 is TGTGCCAGCAGTGAAGGGGGGACGGACACCGGGGAGCTGTTTTTT.

The V call is TRBV7-8, the J call TRBJ2-1; 12 nucleotides agree with TRBD2. V dropped 1 base and J dropped 0; count of bases not matched to a gene: 4. Germline V gene data show CDR1 as SGHVS and CDR2 as FQNEAQ. The CDR3 runs 18 residues. The CDR3 bases are TGTGCCAGCAGCTTAGGGGGACTAGCGGGCCTCTCCTACAATGAGCAGTTCTTC. The encoded protein is CASSLGGLAGLSYNEQFF.

This clonotype was found many times. The V gene is TRBV11-2, the J gene TRBJ1-2; TRBD1 might be the D (6 bases). Germline V lookup: CDR1 SGHAT, CDR2 FQNNGV. The V end was cut by 5 bases, the J end by 11 bases, with 24 bases between. This CDR3 is built from 15 residues. CDR3 amino acids: CASSPLQGPVRIYTF. CDR3 DNA: TGTGCCAGCAGCCCCCTACAGGGCCCTGTCAGGATTTACACCTTC.

The chain employs TRBV5-6 and TRBJ1-2, with D possibly matching TRBD1 (5 bases). This CDR3 has 13 amino acids. Germline loops: CDR1 SGHDT, CDR2 YYEEEE. Trimming left V 6 bases short and J 5 bases short, with 14 bases between. DNA of the CDR3: TGTGCCAGCAAGGGGACGGTTGAATATGGCTACACCTTC. It codes for CASKGTVEYGYTF.

This clonotype was counted a few times. This chain joins TRBV6-5 and TRBJ2-2; TRBD2 aligns across 8 bases. Germline CDR1 and CDR2: MNHEY and SVGAGI. V trimming: 2 bases; J trimming: 1 base; junction bases outside the gene matches: 12. CDR3 length equals 19 residues. CDR3 region: CASSYGFFKAGGNTGELFF. CDR3 DNA sequence: TGTGCCAGCAGTTACGGTTTTTTTAAGGCGGGAGGGAACACCGGGGAGCTGTTTTTT.

This clonotype was seen a few times. The chain couples TRBV13 to TRBJ1-1; D unresolved. Germline CDR1 reads PRHDT; CDR2 reads FYEKMQ (reference sequence). Trimming cost V 4 bases and J 1 base, with 16 bases left between them. The CDR3 spans 16 residues. The CDR3 sequence is CASSSRWRGGNTEAFF. The CDR3 DNA is TGTGCCAGCAGCTCACGGTGGAGAGGTGGGAACACTGAAGCTTTCTTT. Supplemented by reference TRBV13 and TRBJ1-1, the full variable domain reads AAGVIQSPRHLIKEKRETATLKCYPIPRHDTVYWYQQGPGQDPQFLISFYEKMQSDKGSIPDRFSAQQFSDYHSELNMSSLELGDSALYFCASSSRWRGGNTEAFFGQGTRLTVV.

As to this clonotype: The CDR3 ends on some other residue instead of the conserved phenylalanine or tryptophan, so this is likely a read error. The chain couples TRBV12-3 or TRBV12-4 to TRBJ2-7, with 7 bases identical to TRBD1. The V and J ends lost 5 bases and 6 bases, in that order; junction bases with no gene match: 10. This CDR3 contains 14 residues. Here the CDR3 DNA reads TGTGCCAGCAGTCCAGGACAGGACCTTAGCGAGCAGTACCTC. This encodes CASSPGQDLSEQYL.

For this clonotype: Likely a read error: the CDR3 ends without its conserved phenylalanine or tryptophan. The V call is TRBV11-2, the J call TRBJ1-5; D unresolved. The V and J ends lost 2 bases and 3 bases respectively, with 5 bases between them. This CDR3 spans 13 amino acids. Germline V CDR1 and CDR2: SGHAT, FQNNGV. In nucleotides, the CDR3 is TGTGCCAGCAGCTTAAGGGACAATCAGCCCCAGCATTCT. It yields the protein CASSLRDNQPQHS.

The sample holds many counts of this clonotype. The CDR3 nucleotides read TGTGCCAGCAGCTTCCCGTTAGCAGATCAGCAGTACTTC. Residues: CASSFPLADQQYF. The rearrangement joins TRBV11-1 to TRBJ2-7, with D unresolved. Trimming took off 3 bases at V and 8 bases at J, with 14 bases between the two ends. Germline V gives CDR1 SGHAT, CDR2 FQDESV (reference sequence). The CDR3 contains 13 residues.

Points on this clonotype: A much larger clone is a single base away; this may be a read error. The chain uses TRBV6-5 and TRBJ2-2; TRBD2 matches 7 bases. CDR3 length equals 17 residues. Germline V gene data show CDR1 as MNHEY and CDR2 as SVGAGI. The CDR3: CASSSRFGGTNTGEMFF. The CDR3 DNA follows: TGTGCCAGCAGTTCCCGGTTCGGGGGGACGAACACCGGGGAGATGTTTTTT.

The sample holds many counts of this clonotype. This chain uses TRBV10-2 with TRBJ2-7, with no clear D. The germline gives CDR1 WSHSY, CDR2 SAAADI. CDR3 length: 11 amino acids. V was pared by 7 bases and J by 4 bases, with 8 bases between. The CDR3 spells CASTGRYEQYF. The DNA for the CDR3 is TGCGCCAGCACCGGCCGATACGAGCAGTACTTC.

This clonotype was observed many times. The genes are TRBV6-1 and TRBJ2-3; the D gene is possibly TRBD2 (5 bases). Germline CDR1 reads MNHNS; CDR2 reads SASEGT. Trimming shortened V by 3 bases and J by 3 bases, and 13 bases separated the two germline ends. This CDR3 has 15 residues. The CDR3 DNA reads as TGTGCCAGCAGTGAGGCCGGGAAAGGGACAGATACGCAGTATTTT. Translation gives CASSEAGKGTDTQYF.

This clonotype was seen a handful of times. J is TRBJ2-5 and V is TRBV12-3 or TRBV12-4; TRBD2 aligns across 7 bases. This CDR3 region has 15 residues. Unmatched junction bases numbered 9, after V lost 7 bases and J lost 1 base. CDR3 sequence: CASTFGRVPQETQYF. DNA of the CDR3: TGTGCCAGCACATTTGGGAGGGTACCCCAAGAGACCCAGTACTTC.